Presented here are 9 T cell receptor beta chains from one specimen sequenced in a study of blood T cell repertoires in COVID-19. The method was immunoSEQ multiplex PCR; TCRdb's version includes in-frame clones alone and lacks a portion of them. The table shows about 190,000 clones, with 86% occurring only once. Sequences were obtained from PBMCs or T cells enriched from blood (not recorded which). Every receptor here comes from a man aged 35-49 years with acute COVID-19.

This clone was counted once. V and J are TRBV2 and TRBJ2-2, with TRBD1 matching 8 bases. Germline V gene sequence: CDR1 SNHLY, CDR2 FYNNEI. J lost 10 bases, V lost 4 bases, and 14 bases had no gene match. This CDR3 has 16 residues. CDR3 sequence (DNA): TGTGCCAGCAGTGCTGGACAGGGAGGCGTGGGCGCGGAGCTGTTTTTT. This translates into CASSAGQGGVGAELFF. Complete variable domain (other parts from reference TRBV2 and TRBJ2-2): EPEVTQTPSHQVTQMGQEVILRCVPISNHLYFYWYRQILGQKVEFLVSFYNNEISEKSEIFDDQFSVERPDGSNFTLKIRSTKLEDSAMYFCASSAGQGGVGAELFFGEGSRLTVL.

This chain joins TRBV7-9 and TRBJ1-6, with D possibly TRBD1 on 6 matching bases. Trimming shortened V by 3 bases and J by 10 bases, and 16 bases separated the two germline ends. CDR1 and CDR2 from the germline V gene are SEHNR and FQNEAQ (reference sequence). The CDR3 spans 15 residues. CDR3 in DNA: TGTGCCAGCAGCTTTCTGGGCAGGGGTGACTCACCCCTCCACTTT. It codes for CASSFLGRGDSPLHF.

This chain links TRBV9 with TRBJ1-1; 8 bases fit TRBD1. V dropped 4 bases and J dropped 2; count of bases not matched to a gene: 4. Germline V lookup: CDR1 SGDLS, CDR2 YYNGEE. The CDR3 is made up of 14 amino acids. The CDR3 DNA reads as TGTGCCAGCAGCACCGGACAGGGAAACACTGAAGCTTTCTTT. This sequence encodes CASSTGQGNTEAFF.

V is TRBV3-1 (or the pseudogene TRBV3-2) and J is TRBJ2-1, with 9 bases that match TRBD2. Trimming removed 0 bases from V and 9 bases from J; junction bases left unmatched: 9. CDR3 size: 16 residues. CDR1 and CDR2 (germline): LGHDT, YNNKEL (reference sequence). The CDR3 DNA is TGTGCCAGCAGCCAAGAATTCCGCGGGAGGGCCGGTGAGCAGTTCTTC. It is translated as CASSQEFRGRAGEQFF.

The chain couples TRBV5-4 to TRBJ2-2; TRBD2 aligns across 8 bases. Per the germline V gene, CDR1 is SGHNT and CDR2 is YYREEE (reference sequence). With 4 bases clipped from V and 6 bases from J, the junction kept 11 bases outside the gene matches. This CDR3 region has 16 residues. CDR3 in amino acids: CASSPWTSLPAGELFF. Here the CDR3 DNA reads TGTGCCAGCAGCCCGTGGACTAGCTTGCCCGCCGGGGAGCTGTTTTTT.

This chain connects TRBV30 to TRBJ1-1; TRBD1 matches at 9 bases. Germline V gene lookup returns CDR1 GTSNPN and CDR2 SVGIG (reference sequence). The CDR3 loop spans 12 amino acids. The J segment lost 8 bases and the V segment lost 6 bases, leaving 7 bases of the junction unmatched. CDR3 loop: CACPQGAGEAFF. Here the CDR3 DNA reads TGTGCCTGCCCACAGGGGGCAGGGGAAGCTTTCTTT.

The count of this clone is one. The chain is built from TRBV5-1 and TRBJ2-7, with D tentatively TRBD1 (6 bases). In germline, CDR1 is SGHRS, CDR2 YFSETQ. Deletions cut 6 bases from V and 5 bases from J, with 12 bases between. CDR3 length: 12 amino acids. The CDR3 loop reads CASKNRVNEQYF. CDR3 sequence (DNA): TGCGCCAGCAAAAACAGGGTCAACGAGCAGTACTTC.

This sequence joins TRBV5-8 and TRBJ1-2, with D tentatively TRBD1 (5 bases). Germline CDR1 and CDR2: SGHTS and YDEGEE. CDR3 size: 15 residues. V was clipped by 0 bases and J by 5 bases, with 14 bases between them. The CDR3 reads CASSLVDGRGYGYTF. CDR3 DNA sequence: TGTGCCAGCAGCTTGGTGGACGGCCGGGGGTATGGCTACACCTTC.

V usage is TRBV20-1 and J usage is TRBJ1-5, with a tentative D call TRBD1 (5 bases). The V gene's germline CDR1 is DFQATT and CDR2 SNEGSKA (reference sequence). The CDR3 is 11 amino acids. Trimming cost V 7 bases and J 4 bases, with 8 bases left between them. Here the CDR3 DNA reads TGCAGTGTTGGGGGGAATCAGCCCCAGCATTTT. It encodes CSVGGNQPQHF.